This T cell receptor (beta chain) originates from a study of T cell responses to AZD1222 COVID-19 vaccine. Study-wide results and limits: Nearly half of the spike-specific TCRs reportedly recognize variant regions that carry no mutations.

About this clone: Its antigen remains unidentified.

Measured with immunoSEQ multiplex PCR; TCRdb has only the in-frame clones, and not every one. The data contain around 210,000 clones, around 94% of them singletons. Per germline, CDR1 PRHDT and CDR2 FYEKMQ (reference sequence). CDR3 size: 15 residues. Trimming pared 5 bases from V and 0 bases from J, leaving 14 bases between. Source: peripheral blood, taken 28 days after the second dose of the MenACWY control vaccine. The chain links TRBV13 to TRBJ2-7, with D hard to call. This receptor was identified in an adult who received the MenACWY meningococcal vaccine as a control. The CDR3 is CASSAGTMPSYEQYF. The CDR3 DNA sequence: TGTGCCAGCAGCGCCGGCACTATGCCCTCCTACGAGCAGTACTTC.